These T cell receptor beta chains were read from a single sample in a study of blood T cell repertoires in COVID-19. Assay used: immunoSEQ multiplex PCR; TCRdb lists only in-frame clones, some missing. The sample consists of a few hundred thousand clones, about 80% of them appearing once. The material sequenced was peripheral blood. The receptor source for this set is a person between 65 and 79 years old with COVID-19, enrolled during active disease. Both conserved end residues are part of each CDR3. Fields, in order: D gene, J gene, clone size, V gene, CDR3 length, CDR3 protein, CDR3 DNA. D genes are given only for firm matches. Clone size, where shown, is once, few, many, or a class for clones that have expanded.

D gene: TRBD1
J gene: TRBJ1-1
clone size: -
V gene: TRBV18
CDR3 length: 17
CDR3 protein: CASSPGNRGRKDTEAFF
CDR3 DNA: TGTGCCAGCTCACCAGGAAACAGGGGCCGGAAGGACACTGAAGCTTTCTTT

D gene: -
J gene: TRBJ2-5
clone size: -
V gene: TRBV18
CDR3 length: 17
CDR3 protein: CASSPVGGQMIGETQYF
CDR3 DNA: TGTGCCAGCTCACCGGTCGGGGGACAGATGATAGGGGAGACCCAGTACTTC

D gene: -
J gene: TRBJ1-4
clone size: -
V gene: TRBV6-5
CDR3 length: 13
CDR3 protein: CASSRGLNEKLFF
CDR3 DNA: TGTGCCAGCAGCCGGGGTCTAAATGAAAAACTGTTTTTT

D gene: TRBD1
J gene: TRBJ1-4
clone size: -
V gene: TRBV2
CDR3 length: 14
CDR3 protein: CASRSGTGNEKLFF
CDR3 DNA: TGTGCCAGCCGTTCAGGGACAGGGAATGAAAAACTGTTTTTT

D gene: TRBD2
J gene: TRBJ2-7
clone size: -
V gene: TRBV27
CDR3 length: 15
CDR3 protein: CASTPFDGRTCEQYF
CDR3 DNA: TGTGCCAGCACCCCCTTTGACGGGAGGACCTGCGAGCAGTACTTC

D gene: TRBD1
J gene: TRBJ2-7
clone size: -
V gene: TRBV5-5
CDR3 length: 15
CDR3 protein: CASSFRRDREYEQYF
CDR3 DNA: TGTGCCAGCAGCTTCCGACGGGACAGGGAGTACGAGCAGTACTTC

D gene: -
J gene: TRBJ1-1
clone size: -
V gene: TRBV5-1
CDR3 length: 15
CDR3 protein: CASSFQRAGDTEAFF
CDR3 DNA: TGCGCCAGCAGCTTTCAGAGGGCGGGGGATACTGAAGCTTTCTTT

D gene: TRBD1
J gene: TRBJ1-1
clone size: -
V gene: TRBV6-5
CDR3 length: 13
CDR3 protein: CASKDRGLSEAFF
CDR3 DNA: TGTGCCAGCAAGGACAGGGGGTTATCTGAAGCTTTCTTT

D gene: TRBD1
J gene: TRBJ2-5
clone size: -
V gene: TRBV7-8
CDR3 length: 13
CDR3 protein: CASSSTGAGTQYF
CDR3 DNA: TGTGCCAGCAGCTCAACAGGGGCCGGGACCCAGTACTTC

D gene: TRBD2
J gene: TRBJ2-1
clone size: few
V gene: TRBV4-1
CDR3 length: 18
CDR3 protein: CASSQEVVAGGSYNEQFF
CDR3 DNA: TGCGCCAGCAGCCAAGAAGTCGTGGCGGGGGGTTCCTACAATGAGCAGTTCTTC

D gene: -
J gene: TRBJ1-1
clone size: -
V gene: TRBV9
CDR3 length: 14
CDR3 protein: CASSVVIRGTEAFF
CDR3 DNA: TGTGCCAGCAGCGTAGTTATAAGGGGCACTGAAGCTTTCTTT

D gene: -
J gene: TRBJ2-3
clone size: -
V gene: TRBV5-1
CDR3 length: 14
CDR3 protein: CASSLARLEDTQYF
CDR3 DNA: TGCGCCAGCAGCTTGGCCAGGCTGGAAGATACGCAGTATTTT

D gene: TRBD2
J gene: TRBJ2-3
clone size: -
V gene: TRBV7-3
CDR3 length: 15
CDR3 protein: CASSFAGAYTDTQYF
CDR3 DNA: TGTGCCAGCAGCTTCGCGGGAGCCTACACAGATACGCAGTATTTT

D gene: TRBD2
J gene: TRBJ2-2
clone size: few
V gene: TRBV5-4
CDR3 length: 16
CDR3 protein: CASSLPTSGNTGELFF
CDR3 DNA: TGTGCCAGCAGCTTGCCGACTAGCGGGAACACCGGGGAGCTGTTTTTT

D gene: -
J gene: TRBJ1-6
clone size: -
V gene: TRBV28
CDR3 length: 14
CDR3 protein: CASSRGTGNSPLHF
CDR3 DNA: TGTGCCAGCAGCCGGGGGACGGGCAATTCACCCCTCCACTTT

D gene: -
J gene: TRBJ2-7
clone size: few
V gene: TRBV25-1
CDR3 length: 13
CDR3 protein: CASSEFGPYEQYF
CDR3 DNA: TGTGCCAGCAGTGAATTTGGGCCTTACGAGCAGTACTTC

D gene: TRBD1
J gene: TRBJ2-2
clone size: -
V gene: TRBV18
CDR3 length: 15
CDR3 protein: CASSQGQGNTGELFF
CDR3 DNA: TGTGCCAGCTCGCAGGGACAGGGGAACACCGGGGAGCTGTTTTTT

D gene: -
J gene: TRBJ1-1
clone size: -
V gene: TRBV4-1
CDR3 length: 14
CDR3 protein: CASSQDAVGGEAFF
CDR3 DNA: TGCGCCAGCAGCCAAGATGCAGTCGGAGGTGAAGCTTTCTTT

D gene: -
J gene: TRBJ2-7
clone size: few
V gene: TRBV4-3
CDR3 length: 15
CDR3 protein: CASSQVYDSTYEQYF
CDR3 DNA: TGCGCCAGCAGCCAAGTCTACGACAGCACCTACGAGCAGTACTTC

D gene: TRBD1
J gene: TRBJ1-2
clone size: -
V gene: TRBV6-5
CDR3 length: 13
CDR3 protein: CASSSTGVYGYTF
CDR3 DNA: TGTGCCAGCAGTTCTACAGGGGTTTATGGCTACACCTTC

D gene: -
J gene: TRBJ2-7
clone size: -
V gene: TRBV4-1
CDR3 length: 14
CDR3 protein: CASSLRDTSYEQYF
CDR3 DNA: TGCGCCAGCAGCCTGAGGGACACGAGCTACGAGCAGTACTTC

D gene: -
J gene: TRBJ1-1
clone size: -
V gene: TRBV19
CDR3 length: 14
CDR3 protein: CASSISVLWTEAFF
CDR3 DNA: TGTGCCAGTAGTATCTCGGTCCTTTGGACTGAAGCTTTCTTT

D gene: TRBD1
J gene: TRBJ2-3
clone size: -
V gene: TRBV5-5
CDR3 length: 16
CDR3 protein: CASSLVGTASTDTQYF
CDR3 DNA: TGTGCCAGCAGCTTGGTCGGGACAGCAAGCACAGATACGCAGTATTTT

D gene: TRBD2
J gene: TRBJ2-1
clone size: once
V gene: TRBV10-3
CDR3 length: 19
CDR3 protein: CAISEGGGLAGGWANEQFF
CDR3 DNA: TGTGCCATCAGTGAAGGAGGTGGACTAGCGGGGGGTTGGGCCAATGAGCAGTTCTTC

D gene: TRBD2
J gene: TRBJ2-1
clone size: -
V gene: TRBV7-2
CDR3 length: 14
CDR3 protein: CASSRLAGRDEQFF
CDR3 DNA: TGTGCCAGCAGTCGACTAGCGGGAAGGGATGAGCAGTTCTTC

D gene: -
J gene: TRBJ2-1
clone size: once
V gene: TRBV4-3
CDR3 length: 15
CDR3 protein: CASSQEGGPYNEQFF
CDR3 DNA: TGCGCCAGCAGCCAAGAGGGGGGTCCTTACAATGAGCAGTTCTTC

D gene: TRBD2
J gene: TRBJ2-1
clone size: -
V gene: TRBV10-3
CDR3 length: 17
CDR3 protein: CAISETSLAGGSNEQFF
CDR3 DNA: TGTGCCATCAGTGAGACCAGTCTAGCGGGAGGGTCTAATGAGCAGTTCTTC

D gene: TRBD2
J gene: TRBJ2-2
clone size: -
V gene: TRBV5-6
CDR3 length: 17
CDR3 protein: CASSSFGRGGHTGELFF
CDR3 DNA: TGTGCCAGCAGCTCCTTTGGGCGGGGGGGCCACACCGGGGAGCTGTTTTTT

D gene: -
J gene: TRBJ2-3
clone size: -
V gene: TRBV2
CDR3 length: 12
CDR3 protein: CASSPNRDSQYF
CDR3 DNA: TGTGCCAGCAGTCCCAACCGGGACTCCCAGTATTTT